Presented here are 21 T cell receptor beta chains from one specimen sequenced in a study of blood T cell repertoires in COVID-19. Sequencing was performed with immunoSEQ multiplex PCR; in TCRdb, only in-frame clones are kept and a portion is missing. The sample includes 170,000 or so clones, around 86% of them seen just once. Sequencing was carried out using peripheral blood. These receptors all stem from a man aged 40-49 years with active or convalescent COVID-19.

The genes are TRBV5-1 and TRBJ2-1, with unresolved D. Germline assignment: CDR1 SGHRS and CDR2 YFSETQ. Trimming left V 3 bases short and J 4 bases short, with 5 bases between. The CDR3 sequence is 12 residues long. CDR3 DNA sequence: TGCGCCAGCAGCTATAAATACAATGAGCAGTTCTTC. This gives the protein CASSYKYNEQFF. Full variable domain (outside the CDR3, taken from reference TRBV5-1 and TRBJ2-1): KAGVTQTPRYLIKTRGQQVTLSCSPISGHRSVSWYQQTPGQGLQFLFEYFSETQRNKGNFPGRFSGRQFSNSRSEMNVSTLELGDSALYLCASSYKYNEQFFGPGTRLTVL.

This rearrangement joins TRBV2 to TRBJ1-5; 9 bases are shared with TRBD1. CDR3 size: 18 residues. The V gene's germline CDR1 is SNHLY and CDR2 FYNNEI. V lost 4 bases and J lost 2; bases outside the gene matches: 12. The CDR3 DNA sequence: TGTGCCAGCAGTGGTGTGGGACAGGGAAGGGTTGGCAATCAGCCCCAGCATTTT. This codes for CASSGVGQGRVGNQPQHF.

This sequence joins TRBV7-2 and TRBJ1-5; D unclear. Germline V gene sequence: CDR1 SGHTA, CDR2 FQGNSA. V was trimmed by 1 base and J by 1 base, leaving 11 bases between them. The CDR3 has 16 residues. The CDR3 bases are TGTGCCAGCAGCTTAGAGGGCGGACTCAGCAATCAGCCCCAGCATTTT. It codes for CASSLEGGLSNQPQHF.

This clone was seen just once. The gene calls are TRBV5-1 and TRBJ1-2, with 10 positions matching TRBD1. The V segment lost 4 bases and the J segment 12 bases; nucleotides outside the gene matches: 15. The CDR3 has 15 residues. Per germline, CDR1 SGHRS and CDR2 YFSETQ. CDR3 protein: CASSPRVPGQGTDTF. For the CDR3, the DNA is TGCGCCAGCAGCCCACGGGTCCCGGGACAGGGGACGGACACCTTC.

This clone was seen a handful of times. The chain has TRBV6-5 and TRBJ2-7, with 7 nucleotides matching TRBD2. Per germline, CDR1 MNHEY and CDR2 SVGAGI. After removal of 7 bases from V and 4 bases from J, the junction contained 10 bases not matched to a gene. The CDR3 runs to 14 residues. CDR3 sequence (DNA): TGTGCCAGCACCCTGGGAGGGCTAGCTTACGAGCAGTACTTC. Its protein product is CASTLGGLAYEQYF.

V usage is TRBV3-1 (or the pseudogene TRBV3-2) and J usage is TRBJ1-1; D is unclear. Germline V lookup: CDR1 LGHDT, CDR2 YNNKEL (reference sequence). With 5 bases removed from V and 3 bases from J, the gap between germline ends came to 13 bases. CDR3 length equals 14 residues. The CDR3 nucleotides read TGTGCCAGCAGCTGGTTACAAGTTGACACTGAAGCTTTCTTT. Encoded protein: CASSWLQVDTEAFF.

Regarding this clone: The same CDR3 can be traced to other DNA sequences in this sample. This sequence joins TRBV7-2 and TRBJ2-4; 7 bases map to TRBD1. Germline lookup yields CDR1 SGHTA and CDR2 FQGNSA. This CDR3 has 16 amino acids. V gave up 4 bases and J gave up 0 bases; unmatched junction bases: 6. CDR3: CASSSSGTVAKNIQYF. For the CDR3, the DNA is TGTGCCAGCAGCTCCTCCGGGACAGTAGCCAAAAACATTCAGTACTTC.

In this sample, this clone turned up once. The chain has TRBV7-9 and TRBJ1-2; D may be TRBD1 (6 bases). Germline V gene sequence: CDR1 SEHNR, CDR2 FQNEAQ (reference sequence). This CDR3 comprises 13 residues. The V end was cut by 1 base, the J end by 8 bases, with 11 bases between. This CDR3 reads CASSLDRVGGYTF. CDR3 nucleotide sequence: TGTGCCAGCAGCTTAGACAGGGTAGGAGGCTACACCTTC.

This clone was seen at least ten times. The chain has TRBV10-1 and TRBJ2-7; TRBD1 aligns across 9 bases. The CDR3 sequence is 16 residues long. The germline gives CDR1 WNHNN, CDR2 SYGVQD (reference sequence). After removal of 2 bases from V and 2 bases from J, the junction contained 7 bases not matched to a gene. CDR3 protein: CASSELGDRVTYEQYF. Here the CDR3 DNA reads TGCGCCAGCAGTGAGCTAGGGGACAGGGTAACCTACGAGCAGTACTTC.

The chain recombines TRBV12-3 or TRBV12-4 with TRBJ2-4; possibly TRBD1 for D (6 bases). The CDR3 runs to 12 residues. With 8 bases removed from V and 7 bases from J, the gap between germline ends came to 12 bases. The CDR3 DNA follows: TGTGCCAGCTCCGACAGGTCGAACATTCAGTACTTC. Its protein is CASSDRSNIQYF.

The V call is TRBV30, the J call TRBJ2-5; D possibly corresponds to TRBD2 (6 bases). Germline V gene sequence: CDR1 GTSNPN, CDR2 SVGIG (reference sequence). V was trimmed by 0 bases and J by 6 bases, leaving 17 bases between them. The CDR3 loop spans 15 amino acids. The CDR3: CAWSVRMAGRKTQYF. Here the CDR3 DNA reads TGTGCCTGGAGTGTCAGGATGGCGGGGAGGAAGACCCAGTACTTC.

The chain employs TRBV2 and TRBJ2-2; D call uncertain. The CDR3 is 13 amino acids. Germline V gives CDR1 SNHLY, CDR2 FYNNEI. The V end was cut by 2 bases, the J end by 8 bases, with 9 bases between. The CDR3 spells CASSEFEKGELFF. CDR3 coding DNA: TGTGCCAGCAGTGAATTTGAGAAGGGGGAGCTGTTTTTT.

CDR3 sequence (DNA): TGTGCCAGCAGCAGTGCATCGACAGGGGGCGCCGGGTCCGGGGAGCTGTTTTTT. This codes for CASSSASTGGAGSGELFF. V usage is TRBV9 and J usage is TRBJ2-2; 10 bases agree with TRBD1. In germline, CDR1 is SGDLS, CDR2 YYNGEE. CDR3 length: 18 residues. The V gene end was trimmed by 4 bases and the J gene end by 6 bases; junction bases not matched to a gene: 15.

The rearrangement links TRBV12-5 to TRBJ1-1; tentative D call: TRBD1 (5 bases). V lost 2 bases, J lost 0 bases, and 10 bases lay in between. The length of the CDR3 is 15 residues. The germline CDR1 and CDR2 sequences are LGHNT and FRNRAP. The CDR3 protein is CASGLPSGVNTEAFF. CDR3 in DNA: TGTGCTAGTGGTTTGCCCTCGGGGGTGAACACTGAAGCTTTCTTT. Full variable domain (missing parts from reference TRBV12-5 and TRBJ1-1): DARVTQTPRHKVTEMGQEVTMRCQPILGHNTVFWYRQTMMQGLELLAYFRNRAPLDDSGMPKDRFSAEMPDATLATLKIQPSEPRDSAVYFCASGLPSGVNTEAFFGQGTRLTVV.

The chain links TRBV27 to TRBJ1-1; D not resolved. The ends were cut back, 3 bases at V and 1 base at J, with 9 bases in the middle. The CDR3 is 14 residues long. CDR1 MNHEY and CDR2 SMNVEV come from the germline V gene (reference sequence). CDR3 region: CASSFSQPNTEAFF. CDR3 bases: TGTGCCAGCAGTTTCTCACAGCCGAACACTGAAGCTTTCTTT.

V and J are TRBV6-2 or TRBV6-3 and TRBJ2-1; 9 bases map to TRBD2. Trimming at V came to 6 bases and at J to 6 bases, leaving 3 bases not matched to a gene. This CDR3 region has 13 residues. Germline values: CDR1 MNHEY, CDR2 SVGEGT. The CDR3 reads CASSTSGFNEQFF. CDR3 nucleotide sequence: TGTGCCAGCAGCACTAGCGGGTTCAATGAGCAGTTCTTC.

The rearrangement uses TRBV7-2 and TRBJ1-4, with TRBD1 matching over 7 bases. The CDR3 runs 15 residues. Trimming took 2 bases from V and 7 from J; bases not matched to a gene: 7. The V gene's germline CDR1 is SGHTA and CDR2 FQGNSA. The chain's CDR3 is CASSLTGQKAEKLFF. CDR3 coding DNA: TGTGCCAGCAGCTTAACGGGACAGAAAGCTGAAAAACTGTTTTTT.

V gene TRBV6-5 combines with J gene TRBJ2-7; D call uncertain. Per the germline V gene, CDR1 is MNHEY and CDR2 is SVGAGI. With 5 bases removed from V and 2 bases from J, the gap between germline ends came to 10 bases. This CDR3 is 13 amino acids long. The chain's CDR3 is CASSRSLAYEQYF. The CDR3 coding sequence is TGTGCCAGCAGTCGGTCACTTGCCTACGAGCAGTACTTC.

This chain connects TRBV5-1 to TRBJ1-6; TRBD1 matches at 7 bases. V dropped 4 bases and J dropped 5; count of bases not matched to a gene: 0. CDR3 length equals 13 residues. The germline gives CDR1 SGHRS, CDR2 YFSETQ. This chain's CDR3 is CASSGTDNSPLHF. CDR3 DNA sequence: TGCGCCAGCAGCGGGACAGATAATTCACCCCTCCACTTT. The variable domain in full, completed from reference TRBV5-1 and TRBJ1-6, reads KAGVTQTPRYLIKTRGQQVTLSCSPISGHRSVSWYQQTPGQGLQFLFEYFSETQRNKGNFPGRFSGRQFSNSRSEMNVSTLELGDSALYLCASSGTDNSPLHFGNGTRLTVT.

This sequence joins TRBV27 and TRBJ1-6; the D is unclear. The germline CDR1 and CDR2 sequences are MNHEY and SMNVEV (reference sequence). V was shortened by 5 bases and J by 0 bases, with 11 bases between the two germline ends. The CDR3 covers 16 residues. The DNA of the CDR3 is TGTGCCAGCAGTAGTCCCGGGAGCTCCTATAATTCACCCCTCCACTTT. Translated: CASSSPGSSYNSPLHF.

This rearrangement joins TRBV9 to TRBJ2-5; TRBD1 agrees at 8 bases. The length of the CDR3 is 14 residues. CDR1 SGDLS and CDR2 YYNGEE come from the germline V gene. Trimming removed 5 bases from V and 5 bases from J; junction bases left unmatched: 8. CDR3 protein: CASSPQGATETQYF. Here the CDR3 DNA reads TGTGCCAGCAGTCCCCAGGGGGCGACGGAGACCCAGTACTTC.